Each of the 3 T cell receptor beta chains below was sequenced from the same sample in a study of blood T cell repertoires in COVID-19. Some clones are missing from TCRdb's copy, which holds only in-frame ones; the method was immunoSEQ multiplex PCR. The table records around 150,000 clones, approximately 87% of them present only once. The sequencing sample was made of peripheral blood. These receptors were obtained from a woman between 70 and 85 years old with COVID-19, enrolled during active disease.

V gene TRBV7-3 combines with J gene TRBJ1-1; D is possibly TRBD1 (5 bases). With 1 base removed from V and 3 bases from J, the gap between germline ends came to 9 bases. The CDR3 consists of 14 residues. CDR1 is SGHTA and CDR2 is FQGTGA in the germline V gene. This chain's CDR3 is CASSLIGGDTEAFF. The CDR3 DNA reads as TGTGCCAGCAGCTTAATCGGGGGGGACACTGAAGCTTTCTTT.

Turning to this clone: One junction end disagrees with the germline gene, perhaps due to a read error. The chain combines TRBV3-1 (or the pseudogene TRBV3-2) with TRBJ1-2; 9 bases match TRBD1. The CDR3 length is 14 residues. Germline V gene data show CDR1 as LGHDT and CDR2 as YNNKEL (reference sequence). The CDR3 DNA reads as TGTGCCAGCAGCCAATACGGACAGGGGCCGGCCGTAAACTTC. Its protein is CASSQYGQGPAVNF.

This chain links TRBV18 with TRBJ1-1; 7 nucleotides line up with TRBD1. The CDR3 totals 15 residues. Germline loops: CDR1 KGHSH, CDR2 LQKENI. Losses at the gene ends were 6 bases for V and 5 bases for J; bases not matched to a gene: 12. CDR3 amino acids: CASSLNTGDWTEAFF. The CDR3 region has the DNA TGTGCCAGCTCGCTAAATACAGGGGATTGGACTGAAGCTTTCTTT.